This T cell receptor beta chain was sequenced during a study of cytomegalovirus exposure and HLA in healthy donors. As concerns this clone: The antigen remains unidentified.

The primer mix had 60 Vbeta and 13 Jbeta primers. Using immunoSEQ multiplex PCR, the repertoire was profiled, and TCRdb retains in-frame clones only, with some absent. This repertoire includes 130,000 to 150,000 clones. Donors counted as nominally healthy when sampled, yet unrecorded immune exposures were likely. Between the trimmed V and J ends, which lost 0 bases and 9 bases, there was a span of 7 bases. Germline V gene sequence: CDR1 SGHRS, CDR2 YFSETQ. The CDR3 has 12 amino acids. Study-level results: Most sequenced TCRs were rare (though some public TCRs occurred in many donors). Later on, an analysis found that several of the most significant clusters appeared to be linked to common viral pathogens, which included parvovirus B19. Later work showed greater clonal expansion in HLA-associated TCR beta chains than in equally common others.

The V and J genes are TRBV5-1 and TRBJ2-1; D not resolved. Source material: PBMCs. The source is a male donor in good health and CMV-seronegative. The CDR3 loop reads CASSLAQSEQFF. The CDR3 DNA is TGCGCCAGCAGCTTGGCACAGAGTGAGCAGTTCTTC.